The T cell receptor (beta chain) under discussion was sequenced for a study of Ad26.COV2.S vaccination and SARS-CoV-2 variants. The overall study: Participants got Ad26.COV2.S intramuscularly, once or twice 56 days apart. Study results and limitations: Total T cell responses may have been underestimated by the TCR breadth and depth analyses. With respect to non-spike TCR breadth, vaccine and placebo recipients were similar.

With regard to this clone: Antigen unknown.

Germline V gene data show CDR1 as SSHAT and CDR2 as FNYEAQ (reference sequence). With 1 base clipped from V and 2 bases from J, the junction kept 7 bases outside the gene matches. This CDR3 has 16 residues. The treatment was: about 20 received Ad26.COV2.S at low or high dose, single or two shots; roughly 5 received placebo; per-sample allocation not given. Samples were taken on day 63 after the first vaccine or placebo injection. The repertoire was sequenced with immunoSEQ multiplex PCR; TCRdb's copy has only in-frame clones and lacks some. The sample contains 350,000 to 500,000 clones, 88% of which appear only once.

V gene TRBV7-7 combines with J gene TRBJ2-5, with 7 bases lining up with TRBD2. The sequencing here drew on peripheral blood, taken in a trial of Ad26.COV2.S vaccine versus placebo. This TCR was recovered from a person aged 18-60 years who received the Ad26.COV2.S COVID-19 vaccine or a placebo. CDR3 residues: CASSLGVAGLQETQYF. CDR3 nucleotide sequence: TGTGCCAGCAGCTTAGGGGTAGCGGGTTTGCAAGAGACCCAGTACTTC.